This T cell receptor (beta chain) was documented in a study of vaccination and CD4 T cells after COVID-19. Study background: Six males and four females, two Hispanic, made up the convalescents. The cells were exposed to overlapping spike peptides originating from SARS-CoV-2, HCoV-NL63, HCoV-OC43 and HCoV-229E for stimulation. Study findings and constraints: Spike mono-reactivity was the property of 304 of 307 vaccine-specific clones in convalescent patients. Researchers looked at relatively few convalescent patients and had no early post-infection timepoints.

Details on this clonotype: What it binds is unknown.

Indicated treatment: roughly 11-day PBMC culture with coronavirus spike peptide pools or control peptides (ViraFEST assay). CDR1 and CDR2 from the germline V gene are SGHTA and FQGNSA. The CDR3 extends over 15 amino acids. V was trimmed by 1 base and J by 4 bases, leaving 10 bases between them. Sequenced with the Oncomine TCR Beta short-read assay was DNA taken from cultured CD4+ T cells. TCRdb processed the PCR reads anew with MiXCR; each CDR3 protein has one entry. The sample comprises roughly 14,000 distinct CDR3 sequences, more than 40% of which are singletons, and approximately 15% rests with the top ten.

The genes are TRBV7-2 and TRBJ2-2; possibly TRBD1 for D (6 bases). The sequence came from a human donor with COVID-19. Sequencing was performed on cultured CD4+ T cells from blood. The CDR3 DNA is TGTGCCAGCAGCTTAGGGCAGGGGTCCACCGGGGAGCTGTTTTTT. Translating it yields CASSLGQGSTGELFF.